A single sample is the source of the 28 T cell receptor beta chains below, sequenced in a study of cytotoxic CD8 clonotypes in ibrutinib-treated CLL. Measured with immunoSEQ multiplex PCR; TCRdb has only the in-frame clones, and not every one. The data contain approximately 120,000 clones, approximately 81% of them singletons. Sequencing was performed on PBMCs, taken after 24 months of ibrutinib treatment. All receptors derive from a human donor with chronic lymphocytic leukemia.

A single count supports this clone. V gene TRBV6-1 combines with J gene TRBJ2-3; D is uncertain. This CDR3 spans 14 amino acids. The germline CDR1 and CDR2 sequences are MNHNS and SASEGT. V was clipped by 8 bases and J by 0 bases, with 12 bases between them. The CDR3 loop is CASGSEDSTDTQYF. The CDR3 DNA follows: TGTGCCAGCGGGTCAGAAGACAGCACAGATACGCAGTATTTT.

The chain joins TRBV27 to TRBJ2-3, with 11 bases aligning to TRBD2. J gave up 8 bases and V 4 bases, and 8 bases lay outside the gene matches. There are 15 residues in the CDR3. Germline CDR1 MNHEY, CDR2 SMNVEV (reference sequence). The chain's CDR3 is CASSYLAGGRGTQYF. The CDR3 DNA reads TGTGCCAGCAGTTATTTAGCGGGGGGGCGTGGTACGCAGTATTTT.

This chain links TRBV7-2 with TRBJ1-2, with 7 positions matching TRBD1. With V trimmed by 3 bases and J by 7 bases, 8 bases remained unmatched. Germline values: CDR1 SGHTA, CDR2 FQGNSA. The CDR3 sequence is 14 residues long. The CDR3 loop is CASSFPLDRFGYTF. The CDR3 bases are TGTGCCAGCAGCTTTCCCCTGGACAGGTTTGGCTACACCTTC.

The chain couples TRBV19 to TRBJ1-2; TRBD1 agrees at 7 bases. In germline, CDR1 is LNHDA, CDR2 SQIVND (reference sequence). V was clipped by 5 bases and J by 4 bases; unmatched bases: 7. The length of the CDR3 is 14 residues. As DNA, the CDR3 is TGTGCCAGTAGTCAAGATCGGGACAGCTATGGCTACACCTTC. Translating it yields CASSQDRDSYGYTF.

As concerns this clone: At the DNA level, this CDR3 is encoded by other sequences in the same sample as well. This chain uses TRBV18 with TRBJ2-2, with D tentatively TRBD1 or TRBD2 (5 bases each). V lost 6 bases to trimming and J lost 4 bases, with 9 bases between them. The V gene's germline CDR1 is KGHSH and CDR2 LQKENI. The length of the CDR3 is 13 residues. DNA for the CDR3: TGTGCCAGCTCTCCAGGGAGCACCGGGGAGCTGTTTTTT. Its protein product is CASSPGSTGELFF.

The gene calls are TRBV19 and TRBJ2-2, with D perhaps given as TRBD1 or TRBD2 (5 bases each). The CDR3 consists of 16 residues. Germline CDR1 is LNHDA and CDR2 is SQIVND (reference sequence). V was clipped by 8 bases and J by 2 bases, with 18 bases between them. The CDR3 coding sequence is TGTGCCAGTCTCCGGTGGGACGCCGATAACACCGGGGAGCTGTTTTTT. Translated: CASLRWDADNTGELFF.

This clone was seen a handful of times. The chain links TRBV6-1 to TRBJ1-2, with 9 bases fitting TRBD1. The CDR3 totals 14 residues. Germline CDR1 and CDR2: MNHNS and SASEGT. V shed 7 bases and J 4 bases; nucleotides not matched to a gene: 7. This CDR3 is CASTAGTGSYGYTF. Written as DNA, the CDR3 is TGTGCCAGCACCGCCGGGACAGGGTCCTATGGCTACACCTTC.

The V call is TRBV7-6, the J call TRBJ1-6; no clear D. CDR3 length: 14 residues. V was cut by 2 bases and J by 9 bases, with 11 bases left in between. In germline, CDR1 is SGHVS, CDR2 FNYEAQ. The CDR3 sequence: CASSLNSFGSPLHF. Written as DNA, the CDR3 is TGTGCCAGCAGCTTAAACAGTTTTGGTTCACCCCTCCACTTT.

The V call is TRBV9, the J call TRBJ1-1; no definite D call. From germline, CDR1 is SGDLS and CDR2 YYNGEE. This CDR3 region has 14 residues. V lost 0 bases, J lost 7 bases, and 13 bases lay in between. The CDR3 loop reads CASSVGGWTGEAFF. The CDR3 DNA sequence: TGTGCCAGCAGCGTAGGGGGTTGGACGGGTGAAGCTTTCTTT. Using reference TRBV9 and TRBJ1-1 for the parts outside the CDR3, the full variable domain is DSGVTQTPKHLITATGQRVTLRCSPRSGDLSVYWYQQSLDQGLQFLIQYYNGEERAKGNILERFSAQQFPDLHSELNLSSLELGDSALYFCASSVGGWTGEAFFGQGTRLTVV.

The genes are TRBV14 and TRBJ2-5; the D gene is possibly TRBD1 (6 bases). Trimming took 1 base from V and 2 from J, leaving 11 bases between them. The CDR3 runs 15 residues. Germline V gene lookup returns CDR1 SGHDN and CDR2 FVKESK. CDR3 in amino acids: CASSQALGGQETQYF. The CDR3 DNA follows: TGTGCCAGCAGCCAAGCGCTAGGGGGACAAGAGACCCAGTACTTC.

The V and J genes are TRBV7-9 and TRBJ1-6; D unresolved. Germline V gene sequence: CDR1 SEHNR, CDR2 FQNEAQ (reference sequence). This CDR3 is built from 13 residues. V dropped 4 bases and J dropped 8 bases, with 9 bases sitting between them. This CDR3 reads CASSSLPDSPLHF. The DNA of the CDR3 is TGTGCCAGCAGCTCATTACCGGATTCACCCCTCCACTTT.

This rearrangement joins TRBV6-1 to TRBJ1-3, with TRBD1 as a possible D gene (6 bases). The germline V gene has CDR1 MNHNS and CDR2 SASEGT. The CDR3 is made up of 14 amino acids. V lost 6 bases to trimming and J lost 0 bases, with 9 bases between them. CDR3 sequence: CASRQGYSGNTIYF. The CDR3 DNA sequence: TGTGCCAGCAGACAGGGTTACTCTGGAAACACCATATATTTT.

The chain combines TRBV4-2 with TRBJ1-5, with 7 bases that match TRBD1. Unmatched junction bases numbered 5, after V lost 0 bases and J lost 3 bases. The CDR3 runs to 16 residues. Germline values: CDR1 LGHNA, CDR2 YNFKEQ. Here the CDR3 reads CASSQELTGINQPQHF. The CDR3 nucleotides read TGTGCCAGCAGCCAAGAGCTGACAGGGATCAATCAGCCCCAGCATTTT.

V usage is TRBV5-1 and J usage is TRBJ2-5; D remains ambiguous. Germline values: CDR1 SGHRS, CDR2 YFSETQ. The CDR3 totals 13 residues. Trimming removed 3 bases from V and 4 bases from J, with 10 bases in between. The CDR3 coding sequence is TGCGCCAGCAGCTCGTTGCCTTCAGAGACCCAGTACTTC. The encoded protein is CASSSLPSETQYF.

The chain uses TRBV10-2 and TRBJ2-2, with TRBD1 matching 7 bases. The CDR3 runs to 13 residues. Germline assignment: CDR1 WSHSY and CDR2 SAAADI. V lost 6 bases and J lost 6; bases outside the gene matches: 4. The CDR3 reads CASRAQGAGELFF. The CDR3 DNA is TGCGCCAGCAGAGCCCAGGGGGCCGGGGAGCTGTTTTTT.

The chain joins TRBV19 to TRBJ1-4; 9 bases line up with TRBD1. The CDR3 spans 16 residues. The V gene's germline CDR1 is LNHDA and CDR2 SQIVND (reference sequence). V lost 3 bases, J lost 8 bases, and 10 bases stayed unmatched. The CDR3 protein is CASSIAPGQGFEKLFF. CDR3 DNA: TGTGCCAGTAGTATCGCTCCGGGACAGGGTTTCGAAAAACTGTTTTTT.

This clone was detected only once. This chain joins TRBV19 and TRBJ2-4; D perhaps matches TRBD1 (8 bases). The V gene lost 5 bases and the J gene lost 3 bases, with 14 bases spanning the gap. This CDR3 comprises 15 residues. From germline, CDR1 is LNHDA and CDR2 SQIVND (reference sequence). CDR3 sequence (DNA): TGTGCCAGTAGTGTACAGGGGGAGGGCAAAAACATTCAGTACTTC. It translates to CASSVQGEGKNIQYF.

The chain combines TRBV21-1 with TRBJ2-7; no DNA check was done on the table's D call, TRBD1. TRBV21-1 is recorded as a pseudogene. This CDR3 comprises 18 residues. The CDR3 loop reads CASSEGVPDRGLAVKQYF. The CDR3 DNA is TGTGCCAGCAGCGAAGGGGTTCCGGACAGGGGCCTGGCGGTGAAGCAGTACTTC.

The chain recombines TRBV18 with TRBJ1-2; D not certain. The CDR3 runs 12 residues. V gave up 2 bases and J gave up 10 bases, with 11 bases separating them. The germline V gene has CDR1 KGHSH and CDR2 LQKENI. The CDR3 is CASSPIARPYTF. The CDR3 nucleotides are TGTGCCAGCTCACCAATAGCCAGACCCTACACCTTC.

This clone has just one count. The chain is built from TRBV7-2 and TRBJ2-7, with TRBD1 matching 8 bases. With V trimmed by 5 bases and J by 4 bases, 10 bases remained unmatched. CDR1 is SGHTA, CDR2 FQGNSA, per germline. CDR3 length equals 15 residues. CDR3 sequence (DNA): TGTGCCAGCAGCCCGAGGACAGGGCTCGGGTACGAGCAGTACTTC. Its protein product is CASSPRTGLGYEQYF.

The chain combines TRBV7-6 with TRBJ2-1; 11 bases agree with TRBD1. The CDR3 has 17 amino acids. The V segment lost 1 base and the J segment 7 bases; nucleotides outside the gene matches: 9. Germline V gene data show CDR1 as SGHVS and CDR2 as FNYEAQ. Here the CDR3 DNA reads TGTGCCAGCAGCTTAGAGATTGGACAGGGGGCTTGGAATGAGCAGTTCTTC. It yields the protein CASSLEIGQGAWNEQFF. The full variable domain, rest sourced from reference TRBV7-6 and TRBJ2-1, is GAGVSQSPRYKVTKRGQDVALRCDPISGHVSLYWYRQALGQGPEFLTYFNYEAQQDKSGLPNDRFSAERPEGSISTLTIQRTEQRDSAMYRCASSLEIGQGAWNEQFFGPGTRLTVL.

The rearrangement links TRBV13 to TRBJ2-3; the D gene is possibly TRBD1 (5 bases). V lost 0 bases to trimming and J lost 6 bases, with 13 bases between them. This CDR3 comprises 15 residues. Germline CDR1 is PRHDT and CDR2 is FYEKMQ (reference sequence). CDR3: CASSLGRSGADTQYF. CDR3 DNA sequence: TGTGCCAGCAGCTTAGGAAGGTCTGGGGCCGATACGCAGTATTTT.

The chain couples TRBV7-3 to TRBJ2-7; D remains ambiguous. Germline CDR1 and CDR2: SGHTA and FQGTGA. This CDR3 region has 14 residues. V lost 2 bases, J lost 0 bases, and 8 bases lay in between. This chain's CDR3 is CASSLFPSSYEQYF. CDR3 nucleotides: TGTGCCAGCAGCTTATTCCCGTCCTCCTACGAGCAGTACTTC.

The chain has TRBV5-1 and TRBJ1-1; 7 positions agree with TRBD1. The V and J ends lost 4 bases and 4 bases, in that order; junction bases with no gene match: 10. The V gene's germline CDR1 is SGHRS and CDR2 YFSETQ. CDR3 length equals 15 residues. In DNA, the CDR3 is TGCGCCAGCAGCCCTGGGGGCAGGGGGGCCACTGAAGCTTTCTTT. This gives the protein CASSPGGRGATEAFF. The full variable domain, rest sourced from reference TRBV5-1 and TRBJ1-1, is KAGVTQTPRYLIKTRGQQVTLSCSPISGHRSVSWYQQTPGQGLQFLFEYFSETQRNKGNFPGRFSGRQFSNSRSEMNVSTLELGDSALYLCASSPGGRGATEAFFGQGTRLTVV.

The gene calls are TRBV11-2 and TRBJ2-7; 7 bases align to TRBD1. CDR3 length equals 14 residues. With 5 bases clipped from V and 2 bases from J, the junction kept 6 bases outside the gene matches. The germline CDR1 and CDR2 sequences are SGHAT and FQNNGV. The CDR3, as DNA: TGTGCCAGCAGCGACCAGCAGGGGGCCTACGAGCAGTACTTC. It specifies CASSDQQGAYEQYF.

This chain links TRBV2 with TRBJ1-1; perhaps TRBD1 as D (5 bases). Germline V gives CDR1 SNHLY, CDR2 FYNNEI. V dropped 4 bases and J dropped 1 base, with 10 bases sitting between them. The CDR3 contains 14 residues. CDR3 nucleotides: TGTGCCAGCAGTGCCCAGGGTAGGAACACTGAAGCTTTCTTT. Translation gives CASSAQGRNTEAFF.

V gene TRBV19 combines with J gene TRBJ1-2, with TRBD1 matching 9 bases. CDR1 and CDR2 from the germline V gene are LNHDA and SQIVND (reference sequence). The CDR3 covers 15 residues. V lost 6 bases, J lost 4 bases, and 9 bases stayed unmatched. The CDR3 DNA follows: TGTGCCAGTAGGGACAGGGGTGACTCTGGCTATGGCTACACCTTC. Protein sequence: CASRDRGDSGYGYTF.

The chain carries TRBV9 and TRBJ2-7; TRBD1 is a possible D gene (6 bases). V lost 2 bases to trimming and J lost 4 bases, with 16 bases between them. This CDR3 has 15 residues. The germline V gene has CDR1 SGDLS and CDR2 YYNGEE. The CDR3 sequence is CASSVGQGHPYEQYF. For the CDR3, the DNA is TGTGCCAGCAGCGTGGGCCAGGGGCATCCTTACGAGCAGTACTTC. The variable domain in full, with the rest retrieved from reference TRBV9 and TRBJ2-7, is DSGVTQTPKHLITATGQRVTLRCSPRSGDLSVYWYQQSLDQGLQFLIQYYNGEERAKGNILERFSAQQFPDLHSELNLSSLELGDSALYFCASSVGQGHPYEQYFGPGTRLTVT.